The clone carrying this T cell receptor (beta chain) was recorded a few times. Antigen specificity is unknown. This CDR3 region has 14 residues. From germline, CDR1 is MNHNS and CDR2 SASEGT. The V gene lost 4 bases and the J gene lost 8 bases, with 18 bases spanning the gap. These data belong to a study of T cell repertoires in cytomegalovirus infection. Background on the study: Epitope selection comprised recently identified HLA-C-restricted CMV epitopes and well-studied HLA-B-restricted CMV epitopes. Matching HLA type, along with CMV infection, was indicated by public TCR beta signatures.

In TCRdb, the reads were re-called with MiXCR into one record per CDR3 protein. This table holds roughly 310,000 distinct CDR3 sequences, under 35% found once. The sample was cultured PBMCs, taken from culture after CMV antigen stimulation. The source of this sequence is a human donor in good health (CMV status not recorded). Some clones in this sample may be carry-over from other donors' samples. This rearrangement joins TRBV6-1 to TRBJ2-7; D might be TRBD2 (5 bases). In DNA, the CDR3 is TGTGCCAGCAGTGGACCCGGGGATGTTAGGAAGCAGTACTTC. Amino acids: CASSGPGDVRKQYF.